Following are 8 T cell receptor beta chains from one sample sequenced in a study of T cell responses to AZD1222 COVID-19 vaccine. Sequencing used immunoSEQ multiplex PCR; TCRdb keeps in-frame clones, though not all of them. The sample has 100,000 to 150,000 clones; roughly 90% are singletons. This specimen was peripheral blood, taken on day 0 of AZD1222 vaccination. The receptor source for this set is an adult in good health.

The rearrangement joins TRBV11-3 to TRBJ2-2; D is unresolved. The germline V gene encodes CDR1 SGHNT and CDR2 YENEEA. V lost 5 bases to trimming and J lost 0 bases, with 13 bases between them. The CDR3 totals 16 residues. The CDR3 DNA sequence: TGTGCCAGCAGCCGAACCGGTAGGGCGAACACCGGGGAGCTGTTTTTT. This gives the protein CASSRTGRANTGELFF.

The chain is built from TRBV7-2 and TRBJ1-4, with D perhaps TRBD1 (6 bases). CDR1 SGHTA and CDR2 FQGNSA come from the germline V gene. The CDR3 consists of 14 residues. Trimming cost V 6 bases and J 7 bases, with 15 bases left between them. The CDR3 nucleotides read TGTGCCAGCAGTTCCCCCACAGGGCGTGAAAAACTGTTTTTT. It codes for CASSSPTGREKLFF.

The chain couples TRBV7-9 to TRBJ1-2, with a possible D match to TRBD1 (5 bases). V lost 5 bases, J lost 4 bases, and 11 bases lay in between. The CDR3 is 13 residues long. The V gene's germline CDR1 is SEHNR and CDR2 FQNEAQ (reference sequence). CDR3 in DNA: TGTGCCAGCAGCCCGGACACCGTCTATGGCTACACCTTC. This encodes CASSPDTVYGYTF. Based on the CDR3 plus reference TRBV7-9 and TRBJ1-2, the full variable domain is DTGVSQNPRHKITKRGQNVTFRCDPISEHNRLYWYRQTLGQGPEFLTYFQNEAQLEKSRLLSDRFSAERPKGSFSTLEIQRTEQGDSAMYLCASSPDTVYGYTFGSGTRLTVV.

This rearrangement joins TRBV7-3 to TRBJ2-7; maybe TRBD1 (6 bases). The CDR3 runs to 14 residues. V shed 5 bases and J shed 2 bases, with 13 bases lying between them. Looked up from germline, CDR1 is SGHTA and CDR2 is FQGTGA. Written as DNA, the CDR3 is TGTGCCAGCAGCCCCCCCCGACAGGCCTACGAGCAGTACTTC. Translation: CASSPPRQAYEQYF.

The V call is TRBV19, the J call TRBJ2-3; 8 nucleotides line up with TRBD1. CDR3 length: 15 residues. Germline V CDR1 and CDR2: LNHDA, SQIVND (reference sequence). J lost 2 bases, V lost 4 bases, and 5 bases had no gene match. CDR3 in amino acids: CASSKGQEPTDTQYF. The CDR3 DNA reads TGTGCCAGTAGTAAGGGACAGGAGCCCACAGATACGCAGTATTTT.

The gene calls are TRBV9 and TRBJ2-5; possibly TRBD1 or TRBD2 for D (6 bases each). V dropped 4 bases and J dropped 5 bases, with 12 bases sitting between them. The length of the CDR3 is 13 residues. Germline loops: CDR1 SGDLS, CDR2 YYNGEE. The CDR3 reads CASSLGGPETQYF. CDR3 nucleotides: TGTGCCAGCAGCCTTGGGGGGCCGGAGACCCAGTACTTC. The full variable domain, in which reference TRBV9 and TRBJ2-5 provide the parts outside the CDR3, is DSGVTQTPKHLITATGQRVTLRCSPRSGDLSVYWYQQSLDQGLQFLIQYYNGEERAKGNILERFSAQQFPDLHSELNLSSLELGDSALYFCASSLGGPETQYFGPGTRLLVL.

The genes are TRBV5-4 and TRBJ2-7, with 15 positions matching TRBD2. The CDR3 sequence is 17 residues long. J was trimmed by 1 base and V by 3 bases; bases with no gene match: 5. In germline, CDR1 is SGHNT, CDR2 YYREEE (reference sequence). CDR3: CASSSGLAGGQSYEQYF. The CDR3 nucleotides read TGTGCCAGCAGCTCCGGACTAGCGGGAGGGCAGTCCTACGAGCAGTACTTC.

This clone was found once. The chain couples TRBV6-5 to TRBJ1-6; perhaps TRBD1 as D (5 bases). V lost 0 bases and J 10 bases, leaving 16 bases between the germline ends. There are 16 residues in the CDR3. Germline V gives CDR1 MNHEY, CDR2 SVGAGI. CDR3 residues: CASSYSKTAYNSPLHF. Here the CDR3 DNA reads TGTGCCAGCAGTTACTCGAAGACAGCCTACAACTCACCCCTCCACTTT.